This passage covers 14 T cell receptor beta chains from one sample sequenced in a study of blood T cell repertoires in COVID-19. Some clones are missing from TCRdb's copy, which holds only in-frame ones; the method was immunoSEQ multiplex PCR. The sample carries under 300,000 clones, about nine tenths recorded once. Sequenced sample: peripheral blood. Receptors were obtained from a man aged 25 to 45 who had recovered from COVID-19.

The chain employs TRBV11-2 and TRBJ2-2, with no clear D. CDR3 length: 15 residues. Trimming took off 4 bases at V and 3 bases at J, with 12 bases between the two ends. CDR1 and CDR2 (germline): SGHAT, FQNNGV. CDR3 nucleotides: TGTGCCAGCAGCTCTCTTTTAGCCTACACCGGGGAGCTGTTTTTT. Amino acids: CASSSLLAYTGELFF.

The chain has TRBV29-1 and TRBJ1-3; 7 bases line up with TRBD1. Trimming at V came to 3 bases and at J to 5 bases, leaving 19 bases not matched to a gene. Germline V CDR1 and CDR2: SQVTM, ANQGSEA. This CDR3 has 18 amino acids. CDR3 amino acids: CSVEVRGGRPGQRNTIYF. DNA for the CDR3: TGCAGCGTTGAGGTGCGAGGGGGCCGCCCGGGGCAACGAAACACCATATATTTT. The complete variable domain, with remaining parts taken from reference TRBV29-1 and TRBJ1-3, reads SAVISQKPSRDICQRGTSLTIQCQVDSQVTMMFWYRQQPGQSLTLIATANQGSEATYESGFVIDKFPISRPNLTFSTLTVSNMSPEDSSIYLCSVEVRGGRPGQRNTIYFGEGSWLTVV.

The chain couples TRBV4-1 to TRBJ2-2; D remains ambiguous. Trimming cost V 2 bases and J 0 bases, with 7 bases left between them. Germline V gene sequence: CDR1 MGHRA, CDR2 YSYEKL. This CDR3 has 15 residues. The CDR3 DNA sequence: TGCGCCAGCAGCCAACAGGATCCGAACACCGGGGAGCTGTTTTTT. This sequence encodes CASSQQDPNTGELFF.

This rearrangement joins TRBV7-2 to TRBJ2-3; TRBD2 agrees at 8 bases. Per germline, CDR1 SGHTA and CDR2 FQGNSA. V shed 4 bases, J shed 1 base, and the junction held 10 bases outside the gene matches. CDR3 length equals 17 residues. The CDR3 DNA reads as TGTGCCAGCAGCTCCATCACGCGGGGGGCTCGCACAGATACGCAGTATTTT. Translation gives CASSSITRGARTDTQYF.

This chain joins TRBV16 and TRBJ1-5; 10 positions match TRBD1. This CDR3 is 15 amino acids long. CDR1 is KGHSY and CDR2 is FQNENV in the germline V gene. The ends lost 3 bases at V and 5 bases at J; junction bases unmatched: 4. In DNA, the CDR3 is TGTGCCAGCAGCCAGTCCGGGACAGGGGATCAGCCCCAGCATTTT. Protein sequence: CASSQSGTGDQPQHF. Full variable domain (outside the CDR3, taken from reference TRBV16 and TRBJ1-5): GEEVAQTPKHLVRGEGQKAKLYCAPIKGHSYVFWYQQVLKNEFKFLISFQNENVFDETGMPKERFSAKCLPNSPCSLEIQATKLEDSAVYFCASSQSGTGDQPQHFGDGTRLSIL.

The chain joins TRBV6-5 to TRBJ2-7, with D perhaps matching TRBD2 (6 bases). This CDR3 has 11 residues. The germline V gene encodes CDR1 MNHEY and CDR2 SVGAGI. The V end lost 5 bases, the J end lost 5 bases, and 7 bases lay between the germline ends. The CDR3 DNA follows: TGTGCCAGCAGTCCTAGCGACGAGCAGTACTTC. Its translation: CASSPSDEQYF.

The chain joins TRBV19 to TRBJ1-5, with D possibly TRBD1 on 5 matching bases. The germline V and J ends were trimmed by 11 bases and 0 bases, with 17 bases remaining between them. CDR1 LNHDA and CDR2 SQIVND come from the germline V gene (reference sequence). The CDR3 is made up of 15 amino acids. DNA for the CDR3: TGTGCCGCCAAGGGGAACCCTTATAGCAATCAGCCCCAGCATTTT. This gives the protein CAAKGNPYSNQPQHF.

Only one count was recorded for this clone. The chain has TRBV30 and TRBJ2-3; 10 bases are shared with TRBD2. The CDR3 contains 16 residues. Germline CDR1 is GTSNPN and CDR2 is SVGIG (reference sequence). The ends lost 0 bases at V and 5 bases at J; junction bases unmatched: 8. CDR3 region: CAWSVLSAGGGDTQYF. In nucleotides, the CDR3 is TGTGCCTGGAGTGTCCTCTCAGCGGGGGGGGGAGATACGCAGTATTTT.

The genes are TRBV28 and TRBJ2-7; D is possibly TRBD2 (5 bases). Germline V gene sequence: CDR1 MDHEN, CDR2 SYDVKM. Trimming left V 6 bases short and J 3 bases short, with 12 bases between. CDR3 length equals 13 residues. CDR3 loop: CASRIGINYEQYF. The DNA of the CDR3 is TGTGCCAGCAGGATCGGGATCAACTACGAGCAGTACTTC.

The gene calls are TRBV5-1 and TRBJ2-2; the D gene is possibly TRBD1 (6 bases). CDR1 is SGHRS and CDR2 is YFSETQ in the germline V gene. The CDR3 has 16 residues. V gave up 3 bases and J gave up 0 bases, with 12 bases separating them. CDR3 sequence reads: CASSSQGNANTGELFF. The DNA for the CDR3 is TGCGCCAGCAGCTCCCAGGGGAACGCGAACACCGGGGAGCTGTTTTTT.

The gene calls are TRBV4-1 and TRBJ2-2; 8 bases are a match to TRBD2. This CDR3 region has 16 residues. The V and J ends lost 3 bases and 3 bases, in that order; junction bases with no gene match: 6. Germline V gene data show CDR1 as MGHRA and CDR2 as YSYEKL. CDR3 residues: CASSHNPGGDTGELFF. CDR3 nucleotide sequence: TGCGCCAGCAGCCATAACCCCGGGGGGGACACCGGGGAGCTGTTTTTT.

The chain is built from TRBV27 and TRBJ1-2; perhaps TRBD1 as D (5 bases). The germline gives CDR1 MNHEY, CDR2 SMNVEV (reference sequence). The CDR3 consists of 13 residues. Trimming cost V 3 bases and J 4 bases, with 9 bases left between them. CDR3 bases: TGTGCCAGCAGTTTTTCCAGGGCCTATGGCTACACCTTC. Protein product: CASSFSRAYGYTF.

This CDR3 is CASSLGTSGGPDTQYF. The CDR3 nucleotides read TGTGCCAGCAGCCTTGGGACTAGCGGGGGGCCAGATACGCAGTATTTT. The chain has TRBV3-1 (or the pseudogene TRBV3-2) and TRBJ2-3, with TRBD2 matching 15 bases. CDR3 length: 16 amino acids. The germline V gene has CDR1 LGHDT and CDR2 YNNKEL (reference sequence). J lost 4 bases, V lost 4 bases, and 3 bases had no gene match.

CDR3: CASSNQQGTNTEAFF. The CDR3 DNA follows: TGCGCCAGCAGCAACCAACAGGGTACGAACACTGAAGCTTTCTTT. The chain combines TRBV5-1 with TRBJ1-1; TRBD1 might be the D (6 bases). The CDR3 has 15 residues. Germline values: CDR1 SGHRS, CDR2 YFSETQ. V gave up 4 bases and J gave up 1 base, with 14 bases separating them.